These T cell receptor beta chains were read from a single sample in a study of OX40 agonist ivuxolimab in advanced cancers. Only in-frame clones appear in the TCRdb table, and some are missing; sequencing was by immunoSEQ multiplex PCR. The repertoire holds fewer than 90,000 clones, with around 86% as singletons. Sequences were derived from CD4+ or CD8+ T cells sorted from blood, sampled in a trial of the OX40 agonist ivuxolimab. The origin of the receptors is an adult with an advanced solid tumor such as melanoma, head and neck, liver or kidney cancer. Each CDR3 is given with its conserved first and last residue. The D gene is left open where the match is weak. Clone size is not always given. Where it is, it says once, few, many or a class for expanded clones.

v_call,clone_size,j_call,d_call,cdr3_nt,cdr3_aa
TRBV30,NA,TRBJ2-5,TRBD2,TGTGCCTGGACGCGTAGGGACTACCTAGAGACCCAGTACTTC,CAWTRRDYLETQYF
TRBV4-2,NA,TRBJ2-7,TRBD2,TGTGCCAGCAGCCGAACTAGCGGGAGCTACGAGCAGTACTTC,CASSRTSGSYEQYF
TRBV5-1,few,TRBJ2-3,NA,TGCGCCAGCAGCTTGCGGCGGGTATCCACAGATACGCAGTATTTT,CASSLRRVSTDTQYF
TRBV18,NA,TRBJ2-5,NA,TGTGCCAGCTCACACTCTGGGAACCAAGAGACCCAGTACTTC,CASSHSGNQETQYF
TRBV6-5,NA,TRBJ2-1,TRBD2,TGTGCCAGCAGCTCCTTCCCAGCGGGAAACAATGAGCAGTTCTTC,CASSSFPAGNNEQFF
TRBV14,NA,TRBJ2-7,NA,TGTGCCAGCAGCCAAGTGGGCAAGGACTCCTACGAGCAGTACTTC,CASSQVGKDSYEQYF
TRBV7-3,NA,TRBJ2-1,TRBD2,TGTGCCAGCAGCCTTACTAGCGACTCCTACAATGAGCAGTTCTTC,CASSLTSDSYNEQFF
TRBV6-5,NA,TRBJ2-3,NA,TGTGCCAGCAGTTACAGGTCTCTTACAGATACGCAGTATTTT,CASSYRSLTDTQYF
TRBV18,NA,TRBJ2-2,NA,TGTGCCAGCTCTTATGGACAGAACACCGGGGAGCTGTTTTTT,CASSYGQNTGELFF
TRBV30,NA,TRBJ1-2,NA,TGTGCCTGGAGTGGGGTCTCTCGGATCTATGGCTACACCTTC,CAWSGVSRIYGYTF
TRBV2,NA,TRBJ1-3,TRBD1,TGTGCCAGCAGTAACAGGGGTAAAACTGGAAACACCATATATTTT,CASSNRGKTGNTIYF
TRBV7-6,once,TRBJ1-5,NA,TGTGCCGGCCCCGGGACACATTTTACTAGCAATCAGCCCCAGCATTTT,CAGPGTHFTSNQPQHF
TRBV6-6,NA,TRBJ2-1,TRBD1,TGTGCCAGCAGCCAATCGACAGGGGTGAATGAGCAGTTCTTC,CASSQSTGVNEQFF
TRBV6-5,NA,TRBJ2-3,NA,TGTGCCAGCTTAAGGTCCAGCACAGATACGCAGTATTTT,CASLRSSTDTQYF
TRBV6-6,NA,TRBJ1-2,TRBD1,TGTGCCAGCAGTCGGGGACAGGGAGACAACTATGGCTACACCTTC,CASSRGQGDNYGYTF
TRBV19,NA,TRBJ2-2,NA,TGTGCCACAGGGTCACCCTTGGGTCCCGGGGAGCTGTTTTTT,CATGSPLGPGELFF
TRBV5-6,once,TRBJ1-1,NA,TGTGCCAGCAGCCCACTACAGGGAGAAGCTTTCTTT,CASSPLQGEAFF
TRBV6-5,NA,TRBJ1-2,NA,TGTGCCAGCAGTTACTCTTGGCGGGGTGGTGGCTATGGCTACACCTTC,CASSYSWRGGGYGYTF
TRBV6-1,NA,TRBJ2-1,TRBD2,TGTGCCAGCAGCGCGACTAGCGGGTTCAGTTCCGGGCAGTTCTTC,CASSATSGFSSGQFF
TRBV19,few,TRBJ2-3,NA,TGTGCCACCCAATGGCTTGGGGCAGATACGCAGTATTTT,CATQWLGADTQYF
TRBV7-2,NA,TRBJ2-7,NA,TGTGCCAGCAGCTCGGACAGACGCGAGCAGTACTTC,CASSSDRREQYF
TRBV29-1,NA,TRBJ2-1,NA,TGCAGCGTTGAAAAACAGAGTTACTACAATGAGCAGTTCTTC,CSVEKQSYYNEQFF
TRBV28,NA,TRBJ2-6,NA,TGTGCCAGCAGTTTAAGGGGACGGGCGTACTCTGGGGCCAACGTCCTGACTTTC,CASSLRGRAYSGANVLTF
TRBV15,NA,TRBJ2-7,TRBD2,TGTGCCACCAGCACCGGGGGGAGTCGGGGCTACGAGCAGTACTTC,CATSTGGSRGYEQYF
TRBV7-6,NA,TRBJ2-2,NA,TGTGCCAGCAGCTTAGTAGCAGGGAGCACCGGGGAGCTGTTTTTT,CASSLVAGSTGELFF
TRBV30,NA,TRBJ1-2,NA,TGTGCCTGGAGTGTATCACAGGGCCATGGCTACACCTTC,CAWSVSQGHGYTF
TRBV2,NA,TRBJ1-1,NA,TGTGCCAGCAGTGAAGGGCCCACTCTCACTGAAGCTTTCTTT,CASSEGPTLTEAFF
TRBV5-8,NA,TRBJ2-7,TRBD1,TGTGCCAGCAGCCTTAGGACAGGGGTGTCCTACGAGCAGTACTTC,CASSLRTGVSYEQYF
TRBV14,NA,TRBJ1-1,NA,TGTGCCAGCAGCCTTCAAGAGAACACTGAAGCTTTCTTT,CASSLQENTEAFF
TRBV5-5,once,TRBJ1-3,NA,TGTGCCAGCAGCCCGACAGGCTCTGGAAACACCATATATTTT,CASSPTGSGNTIYF
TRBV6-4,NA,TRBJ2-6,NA,TGTGCCAGCAGAGATCTACACTCTGGGGCCAACGTCCTGACTTTC,CASRDLHSGANVLTF
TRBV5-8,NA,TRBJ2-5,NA,TGTGCCAGCAGCTTGTCGGCCGAGACCCAGTACTTC,CASSLSAETQYF
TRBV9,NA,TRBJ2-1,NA,TGTGCCAGCAGCGGGAGGGCCGGTAATGAGCAGTTCTTC,CASSGRAGNEQFF
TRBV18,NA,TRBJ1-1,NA,TGTGCCAGCTCACCAGACAGTCTGGGAGCTTTCTTT,CASSPDSLGAFF
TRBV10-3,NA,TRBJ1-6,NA,TGTGCCATCAGAGGAGGGAAAAATAATTCACCCCTCCACTTT,CAIRGGKNNSPLHF
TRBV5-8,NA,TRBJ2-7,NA,TGTGCCAGCAGACCGGGACCCTTCCCCTACGAGCAGTACTTC,CASRPGPFPYEQYF
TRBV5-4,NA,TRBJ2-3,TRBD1,TGTGCCAGCAGCCCGGGACAGGGAGAGGATACGCAGTATTTT,CASSPGQGEDTQYF
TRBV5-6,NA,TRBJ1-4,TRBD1,TGTGCCAGCAAGGAACAGGGGACTACATCCGGTGAAAAACTGTTTTTT,CASKEQGTTSGEKLFF
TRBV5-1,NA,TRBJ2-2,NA,TGCGCCAGCAGCTTGACTAGCACCGGGGAGCTGTTTTTT,CASSLTSTGELFF
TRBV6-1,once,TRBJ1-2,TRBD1,TGTGCCAGCAGAACGGGACAGGGGGCAAGCTACACCTTC,CASRTGQGASYTF
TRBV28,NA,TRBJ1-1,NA,TGTGCCAGCAGTTCCCTTCAGGGTGAAGCTTTCTTT,CASSSLQGEAFF
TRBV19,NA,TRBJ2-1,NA,TGTGCCAGTAGTTTGGGCGGGATCTACAATGAGCAGTTCTTC,CASSLGGIYNEQFF